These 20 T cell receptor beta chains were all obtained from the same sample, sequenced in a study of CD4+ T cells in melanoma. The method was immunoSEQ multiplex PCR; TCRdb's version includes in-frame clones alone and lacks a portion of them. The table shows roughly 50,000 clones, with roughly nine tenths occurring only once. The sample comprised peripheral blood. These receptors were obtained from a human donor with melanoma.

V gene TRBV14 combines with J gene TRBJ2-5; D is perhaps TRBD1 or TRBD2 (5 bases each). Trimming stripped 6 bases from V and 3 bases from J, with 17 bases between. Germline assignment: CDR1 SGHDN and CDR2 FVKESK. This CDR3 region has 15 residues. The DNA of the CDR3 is TGTGCCAGCAGTCACCGGGACGGAATAGAAGAGACCCAGTACTTC. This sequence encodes CASSHRDGIEETQYF.

DNA of the CDR3: TGTGCCAGCAGCTTAGGGTCGGGGGTACAGGGCTACGGGGAGCTGTTTTTT. Translating gives CASSLGSGVQGYGELFF. The chain couples TRBV7-8 to TRBJ2-2; D tentatively fits TRBD1 or TRBD2 (6 bases each). Per the germline V gene, CDR1 is SGHVS and CDR2 is FQNEAQ. The CDR3 has 17 residues. V was trimmed by 1 base and J by 7 bases, leaving 19 bases between them.

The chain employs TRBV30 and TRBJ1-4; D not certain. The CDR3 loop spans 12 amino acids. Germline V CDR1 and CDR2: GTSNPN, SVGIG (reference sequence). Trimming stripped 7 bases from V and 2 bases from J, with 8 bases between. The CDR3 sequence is CASGSTNEKLFF. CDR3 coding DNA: TGTGCCTCGGGATCCACTAATGAAAAACTGTTTTTT.

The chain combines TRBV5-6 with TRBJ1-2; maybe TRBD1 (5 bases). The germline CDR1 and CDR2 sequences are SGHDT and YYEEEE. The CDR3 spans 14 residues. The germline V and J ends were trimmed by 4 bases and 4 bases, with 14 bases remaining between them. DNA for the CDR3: TGTGCCAGCAGCCTAGAATGGGACCCCTATGGCTACACCTTC. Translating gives CASSLEWDPYGYTF.

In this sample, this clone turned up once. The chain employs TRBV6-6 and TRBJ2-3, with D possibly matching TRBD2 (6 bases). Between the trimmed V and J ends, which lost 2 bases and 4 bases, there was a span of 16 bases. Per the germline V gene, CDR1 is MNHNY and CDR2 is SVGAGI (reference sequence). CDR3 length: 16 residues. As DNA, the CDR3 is TGTGCCAGCAGTTACACCCGGGGGAGAGGTGCAGATACGCAGTATTTT. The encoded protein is CASSYTRGRGADTQYF.

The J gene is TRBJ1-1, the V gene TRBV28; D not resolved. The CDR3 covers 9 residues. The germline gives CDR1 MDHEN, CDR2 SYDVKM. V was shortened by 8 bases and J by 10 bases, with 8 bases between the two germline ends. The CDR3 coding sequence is TGTGCCAGCGGGTCGGGAGCTTTCTTT. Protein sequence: CASGSGAFF.

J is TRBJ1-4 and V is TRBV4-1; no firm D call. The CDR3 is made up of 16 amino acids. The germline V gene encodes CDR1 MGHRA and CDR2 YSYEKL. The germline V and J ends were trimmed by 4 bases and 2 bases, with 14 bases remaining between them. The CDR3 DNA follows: TGCGCCAGCAGCCTCATACTAGTCGCGACTAATGAAAAACTGTTTTTT. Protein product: CASSLILVATNEKLFF.

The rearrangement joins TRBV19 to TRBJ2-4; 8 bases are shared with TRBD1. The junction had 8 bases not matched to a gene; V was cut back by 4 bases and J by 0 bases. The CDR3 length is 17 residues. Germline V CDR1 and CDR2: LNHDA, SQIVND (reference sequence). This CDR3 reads CASSKQGVYLAKNIQYF. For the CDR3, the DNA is TGTGCCAGTAGTAAACAGGGGGTATACCTAGCCAAAAACATTCAGTACTTC.

CDR3 bases: TGTGCCAGCAGTTCCAGGGGGCGAGCTTTCTTT. It specifies CASSSRGRAFF. The V call is TRBV6-1, the J call TRBJ1-1; TRBD1 matches at 8 bases. After removal of 5 bases from V and 10 bases from J, the junction contained 3 bases not matched to a gene. Germline loops: CDR1 MNHNS, CDR2 SASEGT. The CDR3 extends over 11 amino acids.

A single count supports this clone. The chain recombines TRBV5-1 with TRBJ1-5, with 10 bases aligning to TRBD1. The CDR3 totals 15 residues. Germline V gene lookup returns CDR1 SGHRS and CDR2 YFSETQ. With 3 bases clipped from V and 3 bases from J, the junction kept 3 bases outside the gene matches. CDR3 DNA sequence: TGCGCCAGCAGCTCCGGGACAGGGGACAATCAGCCCCAGCATTTT. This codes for CASSSGTGDNQPQHF.

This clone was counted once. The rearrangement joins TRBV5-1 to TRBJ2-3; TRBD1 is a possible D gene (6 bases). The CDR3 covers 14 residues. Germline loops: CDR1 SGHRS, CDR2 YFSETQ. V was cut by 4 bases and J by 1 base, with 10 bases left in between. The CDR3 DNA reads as TGCGCCAGCAGCACAAGGACAGGCACAGATACGCAGTATTTT. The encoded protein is CASSTRTGTDTQYF.

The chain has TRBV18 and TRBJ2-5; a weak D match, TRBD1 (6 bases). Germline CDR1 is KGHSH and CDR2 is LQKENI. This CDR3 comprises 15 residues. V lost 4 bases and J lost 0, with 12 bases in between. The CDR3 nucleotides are TGTGCCAGCTCACGCACACAGGGCTACCAAGAGACCCAGTACTTC. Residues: CASSRTQGYQETQYF.

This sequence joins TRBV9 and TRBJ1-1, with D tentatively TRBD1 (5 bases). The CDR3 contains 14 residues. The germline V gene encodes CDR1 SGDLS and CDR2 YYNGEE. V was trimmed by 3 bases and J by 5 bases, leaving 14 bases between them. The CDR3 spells CASSALAGRTEAFF. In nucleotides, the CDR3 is TGTGCCAGCAGCGCCCTGGCAGGGCGAACTGAAGCTTTCTTT. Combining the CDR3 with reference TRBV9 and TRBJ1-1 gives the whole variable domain DSGVTQTPKHLITATGQRVTLRCSPRSGDLSVYWYQQSLDQGLQFLIQYYNGEERAKGNILERFSAQQFPDLHSELNLSSLELGDSALYFCASSALAGRTEAFFGQGTRLTVV.

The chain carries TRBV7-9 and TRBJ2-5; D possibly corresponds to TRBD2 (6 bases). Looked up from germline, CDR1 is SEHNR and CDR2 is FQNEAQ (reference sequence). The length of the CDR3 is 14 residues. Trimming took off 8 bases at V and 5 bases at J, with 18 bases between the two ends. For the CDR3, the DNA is TGTGCCAGCGTCCGGGAGCCCGCTGGGGAGACCCAGTACTTC. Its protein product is CASVREPAGETQYF.

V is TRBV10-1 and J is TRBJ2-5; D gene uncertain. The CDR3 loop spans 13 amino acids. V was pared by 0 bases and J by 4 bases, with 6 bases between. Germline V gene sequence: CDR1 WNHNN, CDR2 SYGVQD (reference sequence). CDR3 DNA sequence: TGCGCCAGCAGTGAGTCTTTACGAGAGACCCAGTACTTC. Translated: CASSESLRETQYF.

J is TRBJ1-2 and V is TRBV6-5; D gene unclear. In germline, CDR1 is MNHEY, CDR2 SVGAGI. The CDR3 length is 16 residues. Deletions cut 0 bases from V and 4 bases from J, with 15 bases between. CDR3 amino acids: CASSYSTGQGLYGYTF. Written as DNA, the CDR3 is TGTGCCAGCAGTTACTCGACGGGCCAAGGGCTCTATGGCTACACCTTC.

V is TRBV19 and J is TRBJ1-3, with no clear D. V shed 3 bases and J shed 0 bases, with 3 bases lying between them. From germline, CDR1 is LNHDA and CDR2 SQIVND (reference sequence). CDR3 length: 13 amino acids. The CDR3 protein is CASSMDSGNTIYF. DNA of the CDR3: TGTGCCAGTAGTATGGACTCTGGAAACACCATATATTTT.

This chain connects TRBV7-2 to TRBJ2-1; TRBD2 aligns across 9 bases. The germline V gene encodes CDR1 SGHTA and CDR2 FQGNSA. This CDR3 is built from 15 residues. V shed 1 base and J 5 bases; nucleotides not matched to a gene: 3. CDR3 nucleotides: TGTGCCAGCAGCTTAGGCGGGGGGGCCAACAATGAGCAGTTCTTC. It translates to CASSLGGGANNEQFF.

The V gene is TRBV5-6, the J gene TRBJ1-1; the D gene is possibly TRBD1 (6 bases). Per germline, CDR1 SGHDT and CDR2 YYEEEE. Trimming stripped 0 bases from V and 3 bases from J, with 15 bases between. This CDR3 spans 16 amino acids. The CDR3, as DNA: TGTGCCAGCAGCTTGGGACCCGGGGGGCTTCACACTGAAGCTTTCTTT. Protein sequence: CASSLGPGGLHTEAFF.

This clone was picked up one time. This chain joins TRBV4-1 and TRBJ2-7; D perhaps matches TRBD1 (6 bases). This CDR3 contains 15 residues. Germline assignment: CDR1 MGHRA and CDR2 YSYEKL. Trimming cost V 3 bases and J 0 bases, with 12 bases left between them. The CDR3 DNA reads TGCGCCAGCAGCCATGCACAGGGAAGCTCCTACGAGCAGTACTTC. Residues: CASSHAQGSSYEQYF.